This T cell receptor beta chain appears in the sequencing data of a study of CD8 T cells in Susac syndrome. Trimming pared 0 bases from V and 0 bases from J, leaving 4 bases between. The CDR3 has 13 residues. Germline V CDR1 and CDR2: SQVTM, ANQGSEA. Negative magnetic isolation gave CD8+ and CD4+ cells; FACS enriched CD8+ TEMRA. An amount of RNA that ranged from about 0.45 to 1 ug was reverse transcribed with random hexamers. With immunoSEQ multiplex PCR, TCR beta CDR3 was amplified across 54 Vbeta and 13 Jbeta. TCRdb recomputed calls from the immunoSEQ multiplex PCR reads with MiXCR, one row per CDR3 protein. The repertoire holds about 160,000 distinct CDR3 sequences, with about 90% as singletons.

Sequencing was done on a sample of CD4+ T cells from PBMCs. The source is a human donor in good health. This chain joins TRBV29-1 and TRBJ2-3; D call uncertain. In DNA form, the CDR3 reads TGCAGCGTTGAAGAACAGAGCACAGATACGCAGTATTTT. Encoded protein: CSVEEQSTDTQYF.